This TCR beta chain derives from a study of shared clonotypes between healthy human individuals. This clone was observed once. The antigen remains unidentified. Assay: immunoSEQ multiplex PCR; the TCRdb copy retains only in-frame clones and omits some. Here the sample spans approximately 700,000 clones, less than 80% being singletons. The investigators split CD4+ cells into a CD45RA+ naive subset and a CD45RA-negative memory subset. Study results and limitations: What naive subsets generally showed was a larger estimated richness than memory subsets showed. It was observed that roughly 5.4% of naive CD4 clonotypes were shared across a few donors.

CDR3 length: 15 residues. The V and J ends lost 3 bases and 10 bases, in that order; junction bases with no gene match: 11. CDR1 is LNHDA and CDR2 is SQIVND in the germline V gene (reference sequence). This chain uses TRBV19 with TRBJ1-4, with TRBD1 matching over 7 bases. The clonotype comes from a woman in her 30s in good health. Specimen: memory CD4+ T cells sorted from blood. Subset indicated: CD45RA-negative fraction. The CDR3 nucleotides are TGTGCCAGTAGTATGGAGGGGGCTAAGTTTGGAAAACTGTTTTTT. This codes for CASSMEGAKFGKLFF.